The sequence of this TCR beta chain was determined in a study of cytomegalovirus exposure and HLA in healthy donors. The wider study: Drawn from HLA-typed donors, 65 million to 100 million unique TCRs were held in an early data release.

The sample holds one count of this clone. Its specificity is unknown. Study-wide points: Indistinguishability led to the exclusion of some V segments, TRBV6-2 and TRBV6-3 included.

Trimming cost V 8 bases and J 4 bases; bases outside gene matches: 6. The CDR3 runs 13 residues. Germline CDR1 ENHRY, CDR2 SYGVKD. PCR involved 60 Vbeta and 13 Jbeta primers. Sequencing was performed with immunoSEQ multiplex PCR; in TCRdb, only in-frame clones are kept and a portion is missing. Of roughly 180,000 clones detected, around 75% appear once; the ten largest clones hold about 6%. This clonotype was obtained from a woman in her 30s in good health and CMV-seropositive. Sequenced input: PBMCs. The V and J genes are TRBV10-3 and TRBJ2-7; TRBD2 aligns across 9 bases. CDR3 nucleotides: TGTGCCATCCAGAGGCTAGCGGGGTACGAGCAGTACTTC. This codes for CAIQRLAGYEQYF.